The clone carrying this T cell receptor (beta chain) occurred a few times. As yet, its antigen is unknown. The sample comes from a study of T cell repertoires in cytomegalovirus infection. Across the study: CMV infection together with matching HLA type was indicated by public TCR beta signatures.

Trimming stripped 0 bases from V and 5 bases from J, with 15 bases between. The germline CDR1 and CDR2 sequences are LNHNV and YYDKDF (reference sequence). The CDR3 is made up of 16 amino acids. TCRdb fed the reads into MiXCR, producing one record per CDR3 protein. Among fewer than 900,000 distinct CDR3 sequences listed, roughly 29% were seen once. This chain uses TRBV15 with TRBJ2-3; D may be TRBD1 or TRBD2 (6 bases each). The specimen was cultured CD8+ T cells from PBMCs, collected from culture after CMV antigen stimulation. This TCR was sampled from a human donor in good health (CMV status not recorded). Some clones in this sample may be carry-over from other donors' samples. The CDR3 protein is CATSRETGAPEDTQYF. CDR3 nucleotides: TGTGCCACCAGCAGAGAAACGGGGGCCCCGGAAGATACGCAGTATTTT.